This T cell receptor (beta chain) was obtained from a study of blood T cell repertoires in COVID-19. Background on the study: Sources were T cells, B-cell-depleted T cells, or PBMCs; the material itself was cDNA or gDNA.

The authors' processing: Reference gene primers were amplified, and this amplification served to estimate nucleated cell counts. This table comes from immunoSEQ multiplex PCR, and its TCRdb copy is limited to in-frame clones, with some not included. V, J and clone size were drawn from that table, and D and trimming were deduced from the DNA. The table shows over 100,000 clones, with about 80% occurring only once. Germline CDR1 and CDR2: MDHEN and SYDVKM. The CDR3 totals 14 residues. Trimming removed 3 bases from V and 6 bases from J, with 12 bases in between. This sequence joins TRBV28 and TRBJ2-1; D might be TRBD1 (6 bases). The specimen was peripheral blood. The sequence was collected from a man aged 55 to 70 with acute or convalescent COVID-19. The CDR3 sequence is CASSFGQGFNEQFF. In nucleotides, the CDR3 is TGTGCCAGCAGTTTTGGGCAGGGGTTCAATGAGCAGTTCTTC.